Sequencing of this T cell receptor beta chain was carried out in a study of blood T cell repertoires in COVID-19. Looking at the study overall: The United States, Italy and Spain were the sources of the acute and convalescent COVID-19 samples. Sources were T cells, B-cell-depleted T cells, or PBMCs; the material itself was cDNA or gDNA.

Study processing details: The authors estimated nucleated cell counts from reference gene primer amplification. The protocol was immunoSEQ multiplex PCR, while the TCRdb copy is restricted to in-frame clones and leaves out a portion. V and J calls and clone size come straight from that table; D and trimming were deduced from the DNA. The data contain more than 150,000 clones, 84% of them singletons. The CDR3 is 15 residues long. The clonotype originates from a human donor in a cohort sampled during active COVID-19. This chain connects TRBV21-1 to TRBJ1-6; the DNA was not compared with TRBD1, the D call given in the table. TRBV21-1 is reported as a pseudogene. Sequencing input: peripheral blood. CDR3 sequence: CASSKPTGLNSPLHF. DNA for the CDR3: TGTGCCAGCAGCAAACCGACAGGACTTAATTCACCCCTCCACTTT.